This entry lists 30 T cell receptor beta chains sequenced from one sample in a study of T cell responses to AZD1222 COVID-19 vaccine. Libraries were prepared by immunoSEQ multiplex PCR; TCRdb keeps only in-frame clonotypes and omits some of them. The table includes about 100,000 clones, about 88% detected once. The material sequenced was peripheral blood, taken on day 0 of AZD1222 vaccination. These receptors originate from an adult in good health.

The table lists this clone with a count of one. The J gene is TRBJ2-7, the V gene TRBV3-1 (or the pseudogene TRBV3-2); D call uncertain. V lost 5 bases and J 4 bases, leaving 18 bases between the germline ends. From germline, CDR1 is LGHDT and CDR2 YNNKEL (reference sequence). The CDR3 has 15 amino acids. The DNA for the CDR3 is TGTGCCAGCAGCGTACTCCAGGTTGGGAATTACGAGCAGTACTTC. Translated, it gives CASSVLQVGNYEQYF.

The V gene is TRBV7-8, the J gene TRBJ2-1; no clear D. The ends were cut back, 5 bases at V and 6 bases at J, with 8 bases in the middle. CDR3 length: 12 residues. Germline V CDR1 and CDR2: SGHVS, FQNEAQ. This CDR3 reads CASSLVGNEQFF. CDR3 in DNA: TGTGCCAGCAGCCTTGTTGGCAATGAGCAGTTCTTC.

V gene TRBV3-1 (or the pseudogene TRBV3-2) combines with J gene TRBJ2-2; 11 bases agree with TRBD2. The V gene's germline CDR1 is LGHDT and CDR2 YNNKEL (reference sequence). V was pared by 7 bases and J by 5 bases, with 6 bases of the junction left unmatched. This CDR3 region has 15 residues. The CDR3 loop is CASNLLAGVTGELFF. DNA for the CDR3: TGTGCCAGCAACCTACTAGCGGGAGTTACCGGGGAGCTGTTTTTT.

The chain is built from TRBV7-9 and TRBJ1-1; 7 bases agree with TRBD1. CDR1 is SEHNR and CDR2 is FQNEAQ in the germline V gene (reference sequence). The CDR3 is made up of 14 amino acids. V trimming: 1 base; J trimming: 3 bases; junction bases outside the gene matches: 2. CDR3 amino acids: CASSLGTGDTEAFF. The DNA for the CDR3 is TGTGCCAGCAGCTTAGGCACAGGGGACACTGAAGCTTTCTTT. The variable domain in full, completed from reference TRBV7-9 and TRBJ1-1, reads DTGVSQNPRHKITKRGQNVTFRCDPISEHNRLYWYRQTLGQGPEFLTYFQNEAQLEKSRLLSDRFSAERPKGSFSTLEIQRTEQGDSAMYLCASSLGTGDTEAFFGQGTRLTVV.

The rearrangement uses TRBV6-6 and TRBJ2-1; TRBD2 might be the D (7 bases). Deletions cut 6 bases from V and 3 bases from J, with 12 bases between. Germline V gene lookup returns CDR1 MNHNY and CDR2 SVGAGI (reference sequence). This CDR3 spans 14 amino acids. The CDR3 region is CASRSGGVYNEQFF. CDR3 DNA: TGTGCCAGCAGGTCGGGGGGCGTCTACAATGAGCAGTTCTTC.

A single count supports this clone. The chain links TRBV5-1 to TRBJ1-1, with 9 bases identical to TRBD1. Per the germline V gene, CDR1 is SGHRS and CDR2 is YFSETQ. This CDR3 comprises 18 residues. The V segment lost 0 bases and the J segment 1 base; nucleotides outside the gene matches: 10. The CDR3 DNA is TGCGCCAGCAGCTTGGCCTTTTATGAGACAGGGGGGAACACTGAAGCTTTCTTT. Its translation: CASSLAFYETGGNTEAFF.

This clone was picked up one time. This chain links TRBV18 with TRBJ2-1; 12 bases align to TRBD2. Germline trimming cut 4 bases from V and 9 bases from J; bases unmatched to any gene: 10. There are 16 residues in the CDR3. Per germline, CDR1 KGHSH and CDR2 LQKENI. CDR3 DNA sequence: TGTGCCAGCTCACTGGTGACTAGCGGGGGTGGAGGTGAGCAGTTCTTC. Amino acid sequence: CASSLVTSGGGGEQFF.

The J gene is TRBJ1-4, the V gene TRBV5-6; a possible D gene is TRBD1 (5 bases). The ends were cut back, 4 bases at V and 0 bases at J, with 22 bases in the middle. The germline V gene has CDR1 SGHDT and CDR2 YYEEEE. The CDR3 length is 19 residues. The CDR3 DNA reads TGTGCCAGCAGCCCTAGCGAGGGGATACAGCGTGCAACTAATGAAAAACTGTTTTTT. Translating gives CASSPSEGIQRATNEKLFF.

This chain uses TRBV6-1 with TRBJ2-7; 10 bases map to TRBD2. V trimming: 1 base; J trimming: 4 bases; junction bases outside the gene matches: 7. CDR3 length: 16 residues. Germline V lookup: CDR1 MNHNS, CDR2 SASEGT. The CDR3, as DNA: TGTGCCAGCAGTGAAGGTCTAGCGGGAGACTTGTACGAGCAGTACTTC. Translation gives CASSEGLAGDLYEQYF.

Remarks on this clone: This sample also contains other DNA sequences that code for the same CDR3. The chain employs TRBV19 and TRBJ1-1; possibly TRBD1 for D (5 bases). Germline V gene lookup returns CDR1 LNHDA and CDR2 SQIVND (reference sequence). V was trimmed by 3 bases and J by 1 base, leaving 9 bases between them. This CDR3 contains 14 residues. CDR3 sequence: CASSIGQSNTEAFF. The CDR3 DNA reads TGTGCCAGTAGTATTGGACAATCGAACACTGAAGCTTTCTTT.

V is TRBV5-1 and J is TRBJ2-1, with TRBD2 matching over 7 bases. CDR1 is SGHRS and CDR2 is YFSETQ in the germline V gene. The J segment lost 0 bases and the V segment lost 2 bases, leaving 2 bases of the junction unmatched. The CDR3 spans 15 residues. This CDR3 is CASSLAGYSYNEQFF. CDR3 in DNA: TGCGCCAGCAGCTTAGCGGGGTACTCCTACAATGAGCAGTTCTTC.

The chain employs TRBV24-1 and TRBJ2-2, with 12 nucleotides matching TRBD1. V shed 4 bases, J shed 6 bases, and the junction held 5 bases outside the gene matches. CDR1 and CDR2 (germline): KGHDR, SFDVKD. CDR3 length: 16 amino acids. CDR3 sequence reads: CATSDPGQGAAGELFF. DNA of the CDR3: TGTGCCACCAGTGACCCGGGACAGGGGGCGGCCGGGGAGCTGTTTTTT.

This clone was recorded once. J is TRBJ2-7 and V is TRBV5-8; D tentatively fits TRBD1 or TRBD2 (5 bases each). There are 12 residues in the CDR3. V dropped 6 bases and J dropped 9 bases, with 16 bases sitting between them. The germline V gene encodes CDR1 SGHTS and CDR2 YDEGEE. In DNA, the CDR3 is TGTGCCAGCAAAAGGGACCTAGGGAGGCAGTACTTC. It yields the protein CASKRDLGRQYF.

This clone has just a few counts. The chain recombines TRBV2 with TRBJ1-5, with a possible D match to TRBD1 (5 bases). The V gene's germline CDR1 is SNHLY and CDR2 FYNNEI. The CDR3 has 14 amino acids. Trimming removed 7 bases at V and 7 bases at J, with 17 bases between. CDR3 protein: CASTWGGEGQPQHF. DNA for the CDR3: TGTGCCAGCACATGGGGCGGGGAAGGACAGCCCCAGCATTTT.

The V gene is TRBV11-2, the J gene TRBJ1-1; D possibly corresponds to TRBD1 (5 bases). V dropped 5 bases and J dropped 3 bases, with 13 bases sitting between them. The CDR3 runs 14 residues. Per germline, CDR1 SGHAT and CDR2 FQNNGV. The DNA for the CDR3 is TGTGCCAGCAGCAGAGGGGCGGAAGACACTGAAGCTTTCTTT. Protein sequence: CASSRGAEDTEAFF.

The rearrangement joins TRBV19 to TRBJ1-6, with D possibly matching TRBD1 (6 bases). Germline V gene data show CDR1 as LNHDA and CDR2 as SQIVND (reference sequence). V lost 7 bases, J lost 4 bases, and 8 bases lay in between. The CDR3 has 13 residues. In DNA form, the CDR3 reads TGTGCCAGTACCCAGGGGTATAATTCACCCCTCCACTTT. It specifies CASTQGYNSPLHF.

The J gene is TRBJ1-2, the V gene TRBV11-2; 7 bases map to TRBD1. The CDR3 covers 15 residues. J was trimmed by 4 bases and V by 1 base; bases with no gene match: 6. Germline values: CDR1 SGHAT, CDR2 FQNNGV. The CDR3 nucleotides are TGTGCCAGCAGCTTAGTCCGGGACAGCCGCTATGGCTACACCTTC. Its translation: CASSLVRDSRYGYTF.

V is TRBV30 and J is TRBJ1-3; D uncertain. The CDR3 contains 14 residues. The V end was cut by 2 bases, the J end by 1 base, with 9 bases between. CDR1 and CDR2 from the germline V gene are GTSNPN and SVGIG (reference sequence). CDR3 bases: TGTGCCTGGAGTATAGGAAAATCTGGAAACACCATATATTTT. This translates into CAWSIGKSGNTIYF.

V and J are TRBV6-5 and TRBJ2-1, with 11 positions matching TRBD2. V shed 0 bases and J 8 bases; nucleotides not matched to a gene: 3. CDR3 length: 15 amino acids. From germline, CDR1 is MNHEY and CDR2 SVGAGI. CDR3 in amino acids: CASSYSGLAEDEQFF. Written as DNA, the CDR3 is TGTGCCAGCAGTTACTCGGGACTAGCGGAAGATGAGCAGTTCTTC.

For the CDR3, the DNA is TGTGCCAGCAGCAACTCCGGGACAGGGGAGATCCTCTACACCTTC. Protein product: CASSNSGTGEILYTF. The genes are TRBV5-6 and TRBJ1-2; 10 nucleotides agree with TRBD1. V shed 4 bases and J 10 bases; nucleotides not matched to a gene: 13. The CDR3 is 15 residues long. Germline CDR1 is SGHDT and CDR2 is YYEEEE. Variable domain in full (rest from reference TRBV5-6 and TRBJ1-2): DAGVTQSPTHLIKTRGQQVTLRCSPKSGHDTVSWYQQALGQGPQFIFQYYEEEERQRGNFPDRFSGHQFPNYSSELNVNALLLGDSALYLCASSNSGTGEILYTFGSGTRLTVV.

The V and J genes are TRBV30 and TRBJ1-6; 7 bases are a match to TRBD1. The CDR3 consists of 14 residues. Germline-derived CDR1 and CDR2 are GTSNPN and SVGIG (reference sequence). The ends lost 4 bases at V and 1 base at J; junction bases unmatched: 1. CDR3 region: CAWMTGSYNSPLHF. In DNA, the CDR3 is TGTGCCTGGATGACAGGGTCCTATAATTCACCCCTCCACTTT. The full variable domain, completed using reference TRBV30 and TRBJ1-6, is SQTIHQWPATLVQPVGSPLSLECTVEGTSNPNLYWYRQAAGRGLQLLFYSVGIGQISSEVPQNLSASRPQDRQFILSSKKLLLSDSGFYLCAWMTGSYNSPLHFGNGTRLTVT.

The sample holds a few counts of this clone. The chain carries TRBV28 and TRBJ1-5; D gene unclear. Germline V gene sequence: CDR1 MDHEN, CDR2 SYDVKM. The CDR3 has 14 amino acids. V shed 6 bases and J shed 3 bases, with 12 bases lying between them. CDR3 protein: CASSLNGNNQPQHF. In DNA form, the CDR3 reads TGTGCCAGCAGCCTAAATGGGAACAATCAGCCCCAGCATTTT.

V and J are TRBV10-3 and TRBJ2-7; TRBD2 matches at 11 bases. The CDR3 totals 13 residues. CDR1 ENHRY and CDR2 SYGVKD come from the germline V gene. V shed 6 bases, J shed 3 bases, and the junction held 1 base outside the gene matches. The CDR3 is CAIRLAGGYEQYF. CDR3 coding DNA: TGTGCCATCAGGCTAGCGGGAGGCTACGAGCAGTACTTC.

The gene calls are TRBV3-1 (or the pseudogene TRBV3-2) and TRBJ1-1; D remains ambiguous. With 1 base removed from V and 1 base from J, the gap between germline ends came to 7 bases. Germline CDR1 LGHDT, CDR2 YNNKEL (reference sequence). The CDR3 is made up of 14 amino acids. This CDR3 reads CASSQGPQNTEAFF. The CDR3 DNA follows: TGTGCCAGCAGCCAAGGACCTCAGAACACTGAAGCTTTCTTT.

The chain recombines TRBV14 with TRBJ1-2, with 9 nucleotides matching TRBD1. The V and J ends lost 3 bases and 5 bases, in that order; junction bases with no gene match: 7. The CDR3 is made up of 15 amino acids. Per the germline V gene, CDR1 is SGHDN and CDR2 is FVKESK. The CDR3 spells CASSHGTGSFYGYTF. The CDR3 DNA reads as TGTGCCAGCAGCCATGGGACAGGGTCCTTTTATGGCTACACCTTC.

CDR3 sequence: CASSDRGGSPLHF. The CDR3 DNA follows: TGTGCCAGTAGTGACAGGGGTGGATCACCCCTCCACTTT. The rearrangement joins TRBV19 to TRBJ1-6; 8 nucleotides align to TRBD1. This CDR3 region has 13 residues. Germline V CDR1 and CDR2: LNHDA, SQIVND (reference sequence). Trimming cost V 5 bases and J 10 bases; bases outside gene matches: 4.

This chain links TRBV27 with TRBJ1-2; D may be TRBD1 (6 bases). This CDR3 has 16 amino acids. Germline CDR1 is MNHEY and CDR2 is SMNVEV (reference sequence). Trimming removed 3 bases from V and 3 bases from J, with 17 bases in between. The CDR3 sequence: CASSFFYARGHYGYTF. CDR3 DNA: TGTGCCAGCAGTTTTTTTTATGCCAGGGGACACTATGGCTACACCTTC.

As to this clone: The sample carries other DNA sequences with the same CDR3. The DNA of the CDR3 is TGTGCCAGTAGTTGGGGACGGGGGAACACTGAAGCTTTCTTT. This sequence encodes CASSWGRGNTEAFF. The chain employs TRBV19 and TRBJ1-1, with D perhaps TRBD1 (5 bases). CDR3 size: 14 residues. Germline values: CDR1 LNHDA, CDR2 SQIVND (reference sequence). V lost 5 bases and J lost 1, with 11 bases in between.

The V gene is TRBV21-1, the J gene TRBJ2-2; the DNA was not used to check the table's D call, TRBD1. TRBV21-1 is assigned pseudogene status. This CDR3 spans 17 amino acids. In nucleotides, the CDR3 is TGTGCCAGCCTCACCTTAGGCACAGGGAAAAACACCGGGGAGCTGTTTTTT. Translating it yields CASLTLGTGKNTGELFF.

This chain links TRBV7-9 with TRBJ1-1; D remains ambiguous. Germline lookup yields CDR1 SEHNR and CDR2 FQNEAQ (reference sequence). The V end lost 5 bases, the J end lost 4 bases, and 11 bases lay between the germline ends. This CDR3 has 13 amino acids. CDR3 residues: CASSLREATEAFF. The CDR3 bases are TGTGCCAGCAGCCTTAGGGAAGCCACTGAAGCTTTCTTT.